This T cell receptor beta chain was identified in a study of blood T cell repertoires in COVID-19. About the study: Collection of acute and convalescent COVID-19 samples took place in the United States, Italy and Spain. T cells, B-cell-depleted T cells, or PBMCs provided the cDNA or gDNA that served as material.

Here immunoSEQ multiplex PCR was the method, and the copy in TCRdb shows in-frame clones only, minus some. The top ten clones hold roughly 0.7% of a sample with approximately 440,000 clones, approximately 90% of them seen once. Participants had their cohort set by participant-reported clinical history. V was clipped by 0 bases and J by 7 bases, with 13 bases between them. The CDR3 has 15 residues. CDR1 and CDR2 (germline): LNHDA, SQIVND (reference sequence). This clone was picked up a small number of times. Additional DNA sequences in this sample encode the identical CDR3. The chain is built from TRBV19 and TRBJ1-5; the D gene is possibly TRBD1 (6 bases). This TCR came from a woman aged 18-29 years who had recovered from COVID-19. The sample taken for sequencing was PBMCs or T cells enriched from blood (not recorded which). CDR3 sequence: CASSIDRDRNQPQHF. CDR3 DNA: TGTGCCAGTAGTATAGATAGAGACAGGAACCAGCCCCAGCATTTT.